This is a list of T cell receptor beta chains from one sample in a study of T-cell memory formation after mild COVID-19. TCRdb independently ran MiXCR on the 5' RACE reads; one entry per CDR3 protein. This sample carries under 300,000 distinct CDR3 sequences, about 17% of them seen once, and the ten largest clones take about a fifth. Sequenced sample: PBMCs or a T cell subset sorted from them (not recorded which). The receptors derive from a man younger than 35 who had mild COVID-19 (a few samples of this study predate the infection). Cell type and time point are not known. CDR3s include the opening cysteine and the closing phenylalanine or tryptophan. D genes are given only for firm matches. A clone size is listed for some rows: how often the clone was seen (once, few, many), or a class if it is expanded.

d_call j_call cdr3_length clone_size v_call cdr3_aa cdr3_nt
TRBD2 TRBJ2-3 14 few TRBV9 CASKRGAGADTQYF TGTGCCTCCAAGCGGGGGGCCGGGGCAGATACGCAGTATTTT
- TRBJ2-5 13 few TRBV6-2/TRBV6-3 CASGERGLKTQYF TGTGCCAGCGGCGAACGAGGGTTAAAGACCCAGTACTTC
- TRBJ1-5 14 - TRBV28 CASSLLAGHQPQHF TGTGCCAGCAGTTTATTGGCAGGGCATCAGCCCCAGCATTTT
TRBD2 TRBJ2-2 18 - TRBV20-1 CSTRDRTSGGVYTGELFF TGCAGTACGAGAGATCGGACTAGCGGGGGAGTGTACACCGGGGAGCTGTTTTTT
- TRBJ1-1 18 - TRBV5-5 CASSFIVRTKFSNTEAFF TGTGCCAGCAGCTTTATTGTACGCACGAAATTCTCGAACACTGAAGCTTTCTTT
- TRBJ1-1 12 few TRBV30 CAWSVLGPEAFF TGTGCCTGGAGTGTACTTGGGCCTGAAGCTTTCTTT
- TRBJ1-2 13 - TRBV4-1 CASSQVGLSGYTF TGCGCCAGCAGCCAAGTGGGTTTGTCGGGCTACACCTTC
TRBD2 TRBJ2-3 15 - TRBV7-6 CASRLTSGGADTQYF TGTGCCAGCAGACTGACTAGCGGGGGGGCAGATACGCAGTATTTT
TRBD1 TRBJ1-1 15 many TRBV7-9 CASPTWGQGYTEAFF TGTGCCAGCCCAACCTGGGGACAGGGGTATACTGAAGCTTTCTTT
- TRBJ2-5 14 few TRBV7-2 CASRRIQGWETQYF TGTGCCAGCAGACGGATTCAGGGATGGGAGACCCAGTACTTC
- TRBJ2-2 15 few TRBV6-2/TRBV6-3 CASNPRQVNTGELFF TGTGCCAGCAACCCTAGACAGGTGAACACCGGGGAGCTGTTTTTT
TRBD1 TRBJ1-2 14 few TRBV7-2 CASSFGQAFYGYTF TGTGCCAGCAGCTTCGGACAGGCCTTCTATGGCTACACCTTC
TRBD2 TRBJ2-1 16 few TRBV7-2 CASSTRAGGPLNEQFF TGTGCCAGCAGCACCCGAGCGGGGGGGCCGTTGAATGAGCAGTTCTTC
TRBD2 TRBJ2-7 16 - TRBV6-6 CASSQGGTSGFYEQYF TGTGCCAGCAGTCAGGGAGGGACTAGCGGCTTCTACGAGCAGTACTTC
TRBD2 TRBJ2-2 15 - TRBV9 CASSVRGSNTGELFF TGTGCCAGCAGCGTGCGGGGGTCGAACACCGGGGAGCTGTTTTTT
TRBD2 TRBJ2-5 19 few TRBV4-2 CASSQDRPASGAPQETQYF TGTGCCAGCAGCCAAGATCGGCCGGCTAGCGGGGCTCCTCAAGAGACCCAGTACTTC
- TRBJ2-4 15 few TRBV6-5 CASSYSAKAKNIQYF TGTGCCAGCAGTTACTCGGCGAAAGCCAAAAACATTCAGTACTTC
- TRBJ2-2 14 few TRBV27 CASSFGIRPGELFF TGTGCCAGCAGTTTCGGCATTCGGCCCGGGGAGCTGTTTTTT
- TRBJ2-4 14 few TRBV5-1 CASSRGTQVDIQYF TGCGCCAGCAGCCGCGGGACCCAGGTGGACATTCAGTACTTC
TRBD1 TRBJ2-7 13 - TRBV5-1 CASSWDRDYEQYF TGCGCCAGCAGCTGGGACAGAGACTACGAGCAGTACTTC
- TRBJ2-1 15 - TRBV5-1 CASSGTGPGGPEQFF TGCGCCAGCAGCGGTACAGGTCCTGGGGGGCCCGAGCAGTTCTTC
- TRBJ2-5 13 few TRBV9 CASSVAVGETQYF TGTGCCAGCAGCGTAGCTGTGGGAGAGACCCAGTACTTC
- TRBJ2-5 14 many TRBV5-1 CASSLAAGQETQYF TGCGCCAGCAGCTTGGCGGCAGGCCAAGAGACCCAGTACTTC
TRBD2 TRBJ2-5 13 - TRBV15 CATSHAGEETQYF TGTGCCACCAGTCACGCGGGGGAAGAGACCCAGTACTTC